This T cell receptor (beta chain) emerged from a study of blood T cells in healthy people across ages. General study findings and limits: A conclusive naive versus antigen-experienced comparison was prevented by the unsorted PBMCs.

This clonotype occurred many times. As yet, its antigen is unknown. The second PCR ran roughly 7 to 12 cycles with a sample-barcoded 5' primer and J-beta primers. A tag from a template-switch adaptor with 12 random nucleotides marked each cDNA molecule. TCRdb fed the 5' RACE reads into MiXCR, producing one record per CDR3 protein. The sample has hundreds of thousands of distinct CDR3 sequences, approximately 30% seen once. V gave up 5 bases and J gave up 10 bases, with 11 bases separating them. The CDR3 covers 11 residues. Peripheral blood from each donor was collected in a volume of 9.5 to 10 milliliters.

This TCR came from a woman older than 75 in good health. Sequences were obtained from blood. The chain couples TRBV12-3 or TRBV12-4 to TRBJ1-2, with no clear D. CDR3 residues: CASSPPGTYTF. CDR3 sequence (DNA): TGTGCCAGCAGTCCACCGGGAACCTACACCTTC.